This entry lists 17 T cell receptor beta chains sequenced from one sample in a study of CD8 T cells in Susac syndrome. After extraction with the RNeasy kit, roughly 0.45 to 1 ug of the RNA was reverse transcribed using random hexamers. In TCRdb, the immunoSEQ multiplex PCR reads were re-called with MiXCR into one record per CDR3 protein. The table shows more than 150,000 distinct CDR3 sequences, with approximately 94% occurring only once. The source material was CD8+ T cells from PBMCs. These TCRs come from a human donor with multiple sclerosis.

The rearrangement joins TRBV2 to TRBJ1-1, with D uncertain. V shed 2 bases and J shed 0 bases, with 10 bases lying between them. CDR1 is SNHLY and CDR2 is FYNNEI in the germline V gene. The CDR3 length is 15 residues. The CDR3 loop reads CASSENYGVNTEAFF. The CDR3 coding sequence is TGTGCCAGCAGTGAAAACTACGGGGTGAACACTGAAGCTTTCTTT.

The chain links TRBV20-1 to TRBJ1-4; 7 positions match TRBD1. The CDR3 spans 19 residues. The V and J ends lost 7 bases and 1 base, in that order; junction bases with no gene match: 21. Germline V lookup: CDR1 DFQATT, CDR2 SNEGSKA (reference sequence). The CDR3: CSVRVQGQATGRTNEKLFF. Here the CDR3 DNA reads TGCAGTGTTCGGGTCCAAGGACAGGCCACAGGTCGAACTAATGAAAAACTGTTTTTT.

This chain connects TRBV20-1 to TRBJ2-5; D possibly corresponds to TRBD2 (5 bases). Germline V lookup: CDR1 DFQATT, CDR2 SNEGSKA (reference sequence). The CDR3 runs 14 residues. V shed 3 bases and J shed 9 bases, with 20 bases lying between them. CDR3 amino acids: CSARARAVQRAQYF. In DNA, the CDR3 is TGCAGTGCTAGGGCGAGGGCGGTCCAACGGGCCCAGTACTTC.

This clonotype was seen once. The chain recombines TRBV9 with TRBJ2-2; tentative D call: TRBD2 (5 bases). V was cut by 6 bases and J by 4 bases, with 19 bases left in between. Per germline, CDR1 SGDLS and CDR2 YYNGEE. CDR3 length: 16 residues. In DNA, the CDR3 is TGTGCCAGCAACTCGCCGGACTTAGGGCTCACCGGGGAGCTGTTTTTT. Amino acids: CASNSPDLGLTGELFF.

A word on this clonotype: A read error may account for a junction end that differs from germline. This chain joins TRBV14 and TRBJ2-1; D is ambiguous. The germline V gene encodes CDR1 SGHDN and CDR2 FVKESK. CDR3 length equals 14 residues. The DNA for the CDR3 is TGTGCCAGCAGTCAAGTGGGCGGATACAATGAGCAGTTCTTC. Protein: CASSQVGGYNEQFF.

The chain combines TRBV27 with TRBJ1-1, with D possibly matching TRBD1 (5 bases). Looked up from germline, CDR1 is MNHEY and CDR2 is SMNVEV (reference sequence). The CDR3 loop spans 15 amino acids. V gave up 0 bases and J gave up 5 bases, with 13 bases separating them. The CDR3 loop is CASSLSRPGGTEAFF. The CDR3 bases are TGTGCCAGCAGTTTATCAAGACCCGGGGGGACTGAAGCTTTCTTT.

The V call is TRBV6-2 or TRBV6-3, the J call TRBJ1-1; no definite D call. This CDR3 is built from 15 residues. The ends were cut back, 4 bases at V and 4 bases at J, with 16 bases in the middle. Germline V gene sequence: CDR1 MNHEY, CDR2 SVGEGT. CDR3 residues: CASSSLTGSITEAFF. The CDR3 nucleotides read TGTGCCAGCAGTTCGTTGACGGGTTCAATCACTGAAGCTTTCTTT.

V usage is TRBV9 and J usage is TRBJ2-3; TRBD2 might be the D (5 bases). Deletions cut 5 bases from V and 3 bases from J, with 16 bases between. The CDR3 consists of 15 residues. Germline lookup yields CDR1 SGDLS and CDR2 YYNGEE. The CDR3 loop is CASRSRGSGTDTQYF. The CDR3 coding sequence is TGTGCCAGCAGAAGCCGGGGTTCCGGGACAGATACGCAGTATTTT.

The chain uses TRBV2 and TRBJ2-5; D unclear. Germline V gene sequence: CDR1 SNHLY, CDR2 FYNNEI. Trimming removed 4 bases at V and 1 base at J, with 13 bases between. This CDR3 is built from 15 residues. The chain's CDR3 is CASSVGQIPQETQYF. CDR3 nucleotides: TGTGCCAGCAGTGTTGGGCAGATACCCCAAGAGACCCAGTACTTC.

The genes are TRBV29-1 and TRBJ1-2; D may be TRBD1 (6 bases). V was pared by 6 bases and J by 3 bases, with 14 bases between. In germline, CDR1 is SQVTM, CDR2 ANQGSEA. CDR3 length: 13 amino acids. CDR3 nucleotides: TGCAGCGTGGGGACACAGGGAGACTATGGCTACACCTTC. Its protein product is CSVGTQGDYGYTF.

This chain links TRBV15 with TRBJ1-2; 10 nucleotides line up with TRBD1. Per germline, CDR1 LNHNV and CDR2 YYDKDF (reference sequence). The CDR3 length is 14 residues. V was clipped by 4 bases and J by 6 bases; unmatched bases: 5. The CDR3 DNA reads TGTGCCACCAGCAAGGGACAGGGGAGTCATGGCTACACCTTC. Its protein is CATSKGQGSHGYTF.

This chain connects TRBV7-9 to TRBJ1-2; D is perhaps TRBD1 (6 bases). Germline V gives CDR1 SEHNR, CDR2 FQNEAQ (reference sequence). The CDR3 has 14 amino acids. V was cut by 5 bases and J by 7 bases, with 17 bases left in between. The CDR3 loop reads CASSPPRTDRGYTF. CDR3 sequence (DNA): TGTGCCAGCAGCCCCCCCAGGACAGATCGTGGCTACACCTTC.

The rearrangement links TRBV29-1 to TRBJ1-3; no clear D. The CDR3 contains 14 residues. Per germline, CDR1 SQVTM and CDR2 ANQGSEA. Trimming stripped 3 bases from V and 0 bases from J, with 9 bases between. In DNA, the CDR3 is TGCAGCGTTGAGACCAACAACTCTGGAAACACCATATATTTT. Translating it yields CSVETNNSGNTIYF.

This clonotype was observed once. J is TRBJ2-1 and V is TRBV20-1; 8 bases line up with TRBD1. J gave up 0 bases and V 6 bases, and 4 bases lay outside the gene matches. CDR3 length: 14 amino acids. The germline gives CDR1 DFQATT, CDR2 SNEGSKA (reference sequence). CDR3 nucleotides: TGCAGTGCACCGGACAGGGCCTCCTACAATGAGCAGTTCTTC. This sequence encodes CSAPDRASYNEQFF.

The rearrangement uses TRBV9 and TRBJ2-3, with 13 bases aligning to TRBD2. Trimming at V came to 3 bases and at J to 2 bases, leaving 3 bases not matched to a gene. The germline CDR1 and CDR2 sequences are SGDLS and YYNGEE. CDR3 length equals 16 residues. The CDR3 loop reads CASSAGLAGITDTQYF. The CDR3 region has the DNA TGTGCCAGCAGCGCGGGACTAGCGGGGATCACAGATACGCAGTATTTT.

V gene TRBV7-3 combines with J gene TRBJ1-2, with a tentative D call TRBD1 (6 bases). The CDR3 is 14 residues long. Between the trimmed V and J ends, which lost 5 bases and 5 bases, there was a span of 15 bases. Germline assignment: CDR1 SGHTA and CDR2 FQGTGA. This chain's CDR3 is CASSPLGGGYGYTF. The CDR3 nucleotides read TGTGCCAGCAGCCCACTAGGAGGGGGGTATGGCTACACCTTC.

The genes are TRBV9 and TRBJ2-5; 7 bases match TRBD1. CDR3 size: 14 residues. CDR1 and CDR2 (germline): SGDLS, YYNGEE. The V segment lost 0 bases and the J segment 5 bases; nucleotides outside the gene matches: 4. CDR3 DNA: TGTGCCAGCAGCGTAGATACAGGGGTGGAGACCCAGTACTTC. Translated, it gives CASSVDTGVETQYF. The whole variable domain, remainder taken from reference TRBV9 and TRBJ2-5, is DSGVTQTPKHLITATGQRVTLRCSPRSGDLSVYWYQQSLDQGLQFLIQYYNGEERAKGNILERFSAQQFPDLHSELNLSSLELGDSALYFCASSVDTGVETQYFGPGTRLLVL.